This TCR beta chain was retrieved from a study of blood T cell repertoires in COVID-19. Study as a whole: In each case, the material was cDNA or gDNA derived from T cells, B-cell-depleted T cells, or PBMCs.

Assay used: immunoSEQ multiplex PCR; TCRdb lists only in-frame clones, some missing. The sample has approximately 320,000 clones, about nine tenths seen once. Germline CDR1 reads MNHEY; CDR2 reads SMNVEV (reference sequence). This CDR3 spans 14 amino acids. The V gene end was trimmed by 7 bases and the J gene end by 6 bases; junction bases not matched to a gene: 8. Sequenced: PBMCs or T cells enriched from blood (not recorded which). This TCR was sampled from a woman aged 18-35 years who had recovered from COVID-19. V and J are TRBV27 and TRBJ2-7; 11 bases map to TRBD1. In DNA, the CDR3 is TGTGCCAGCACCCTATCCGGGACAGGGGGCGAGCAGTACTTC. This translates into CASTLSGTGGEQYF.